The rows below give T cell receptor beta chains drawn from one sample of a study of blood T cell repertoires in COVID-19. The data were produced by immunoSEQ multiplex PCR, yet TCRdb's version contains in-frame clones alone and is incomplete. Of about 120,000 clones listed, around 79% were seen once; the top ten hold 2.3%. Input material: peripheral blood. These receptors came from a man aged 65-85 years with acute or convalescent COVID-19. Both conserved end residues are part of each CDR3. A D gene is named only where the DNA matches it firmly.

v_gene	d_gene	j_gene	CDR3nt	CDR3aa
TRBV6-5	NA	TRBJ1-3	TGTGCCAGCAGTTACTCGCCGCAGGGGTTTGAGAACACCATATATTTT	CASSYSPQGFENTIYF
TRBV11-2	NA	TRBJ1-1	TGTGCCAGCAGCGCGCAATTTCCCGGGAACACTGAAGCTTTCTTT	CASSAQFPGNTEAFF
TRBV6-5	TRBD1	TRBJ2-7	TGTGCCAGCAGTTCTTCCGGGACAGTATCCTACGAGCAGTACTTC	CASSSSGTVSYEQYF
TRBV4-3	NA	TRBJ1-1	TGCGCCAGCAGCCAAGGACAAGTTCCCCAAAACACTGAAGCTTTCTTT	CASSQGQVPQNTEAFF
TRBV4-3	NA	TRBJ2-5	TGCGCCACCTCGAAGAGACTGGGCCAAGAGACCCAGTACTTC	CATSKRLGQETQYF
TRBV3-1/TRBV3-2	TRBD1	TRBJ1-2	TGTGCCAGCAGCCACTCATACCGGGACAGGGGCTATGGCTACACCTTC	CASSHSYRDRGYGYTF
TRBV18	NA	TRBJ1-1	TGTGCCAGCTCACCACTCAGCGGGGCAGGGAGTGCGAACACTGAAGCTTTCTTT	CASSPLSGAGSANTEAFF
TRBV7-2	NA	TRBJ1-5	TGTGCCAGCAGCCAGGATCCGGGGGGTCAGCCCCAGCATTTT	CASSQDPGGQPQHF
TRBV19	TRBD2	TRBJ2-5	TGTGCCAGTAGTATCATGCGGGGGAGGCAAGAGACCCAGTACTTC	CASSIMRGRQETQYF
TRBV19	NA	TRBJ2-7	TGTGCCAGTAGGGAAGGTCGGGCAGGGGAAACCTACGAGCAGTACTTC	CASREGRAGETYEQYF